The source of this T cell receptor (beta chain) is a study of OX40 agonist ivuxolimab in advanced cancers. Germline CDR1 reads SGHTA; CDR2 reads FQGNSA. V dropped 2 bases and J dropped 3; count of bases not matched to a gene: 1. The CDR3 is made up of 15 amino acids. Findings and limits, study-wide: Some of the nonresponding patients also showed low levels of normalized T-cell clonal expansion. At doses 0.1 to 3.0 mg/kg, CD4+ and CD8+ clones expanded.

In regard to this clone: Its antigen is not identified.

Using immunoSEQ multiplex PCR, the repertoire was profiled, and TCRdb retains in-frame clones only, with some absent. Found here are over 40,000 clones, about 87% of them singletons; the top ten hold 3.6%. The rearrangement joins TRBV7-2 to TRBJ2-2, with 9 bases fitting TRBD2. The material was CD4+ or CD8+ T cells sorted from blood, obtained in a trial of the OX40 agonist ivuxolimab. The origin of this receptor is an adult with an advanced solid tumor such as melanoma, head and neck, liver or kidney cancer. CDR3 residues: CASSLLAGYTGELFF. The CDR3 DNA is TGTGCCAGCAGCTTACTAGCGGGGTACACCGGGGAGCTGTTTTTT.